The 28 T cell receptor beta chains below come from one sample, sequenced in a study of T cell responses to AZD1222 COVID-19 vaccine. Assay: immunoSEQ multiplex PCR; the TCRdb copy retains only in-frame clones and omits some. The repertoire holds 95,000 to 150,000 clones, with more than 80% as singletons. Sequencing was performed on peripheral blood, taken on day 0 of AZD1222 vaccination. These receptors were collected from an adult in good health.

V and J are TRBV7-3 and TRBJ2-5; 10 bases agree with TRBD2. The length of the CDR3 is 17 residues. V gave up 5 bases and J gave up 5 bases; unmatched junction bases: 14. The germline V gene has CDR1 SGHTA and CDR2 FQGTGA. CDR3 sequence: CASSPSRERGGWETQYF. DNA for the CDR3: TGTGCCAGCAGCCCTAGCCGCGAGCGGGGGGGTTGGGAGACCCAGTACTTC. The variable domain in full, with the rest retrieved from reference TRBV7-3 and TRBJ2-5, is GAGVSQTPSNKVTEKGKYVELRCDPISGHTALYWYRQSLGQGPEFLIYFQGTGAADDSGLPNDRFFAVRPEGSVSTLKIQRTERGDSAVYLCASSPSRERGGWETQYFGPGTRLLVL.

The genes are TRBV29-1 and TRBJ1-1, with D tentatively TRBD1 (5 bases). The germline CDR1 and CDR2 sequences are SQVTM and ANQGSEA. CDR3 length equals 11 residues. Trimming took 3 bases from V and 4 from J, leaving 6 bases between them. The chain's CDR3 is CSVEGGTEAFF. The CDR3 region has the DNA TGCAGCGTTGAGGGGGGCACTGAAGCTTTCTTT.

V usage is TRBV27 and J usage is TRBJ2-5; 7 bases align to TRBD1. Looked up from germline, CDR1 is MNHEY and CDR2 is SMNVEV (reference sequence). Trimming removed 1 base from V and 4 bases from J; junction bases left unmatched: 12. This CDR3 spans 17 amino acids. This chain's CDR3 is CASSLFRDSGRGETQYF. CDR3 DNA sequence: TGTGCCAGCAGTTTATTCCGGGACAGCGGTAGAGGAGAGACCCAGTACTTC.

V is TRBV7-9 and J is TRBJ2-3; D remains unclear. Germline V lookup: CDR1 SEHNR, CDR2 FQNEAQ (reference sequence). There are 11 residues in the CDR3. V lost 7 bases to trimming and J lost 2 bases, with 4 bases between them. The CDR3 is CASTYTDTQYF. The DNA of the CDR3 is TGTGCCAGCACCTACACAGATACGCAGTATTTT.

The rearrangement links TRBV6-5 to TRBJ1-5; the D is unclear. V lost 4 bases and J lost 2, with 9 bases in between. Germline-derived CDR1 and CDR2 are MNHEY and SVGAGI. The length of the CDR3 is 14 residues. The CDR3 DNA follows: TGTGCCAGCAGTTCCCGACGGGGCAATCAGCCCCAGCATTTT. This gives the protein CASSSRRGNQPQHF.

The V gene is TRBV14, the J gene TRBJ2-3, with TRBD2 matching over 12 bases. V shed 1 base, J shed 9 bases, and the junction held 14 bases outside the gene matches. Per the germline V gene, CDR1 is SGHDN and CDR2 is FVKESK. This CDR3 is 18 amino acids long. This CDR3 is CASSQVPQRLAGALTQYF. Here the CDR3 DNA reads TGTGCCAGCAGCCAAGTCCCCCAAAGACTAGCGGGGGCCCTAACGCAGTATTTT.

This rearrangement joins TRBV3-1 (or the pseudogene TRBV3-2) to TRBJ2-5; D is possibly TRBD2 (6 bases). CDR1 is LGHDT, CDR2 YNNKEL, per germline (reference sequence). The CDR3 contains 15 residues. Trimming cost V 4 bases and J 5 bases, with 17 bases left between them. The CDR3 DNA reads TGTGCCAGCAGCCCCGAGCGGGCCCGGGGGGAGACCCAGTACTTC. Its translation is CASSPERARGETQYF.

The V gene is TRBV27, the J gene TRBJ1-1; no firm D call. This CDR3 region has 13 residues. Germline V lookup: CDR1 MNHEY, CDR2 SMNVEV (reference sequence). Trimming took 2 bases from V and 7 from J, leaving 11 bases between them. The CDR3 is CASSLGPALEAFF. CDR3 nucleotides: TGTGCCAGCAGTTTAGGGCCTGCCCTTGAAGCTTTCTTT.

The rearrangement joins TRBV2 to TRBJ2-7, with D perhaps matching TRBD2 (5 bases). V was cut by 6 bases and J by 6 bases, with 9 bases left in between. Germline V gives CDR1 SNHLY, CDR2 FYNNEI. The CDR3 is 11 residues long. The CDR3 nucleotides are TGTGCCAGCAGCTTCCGGGGCGAGCAGTACTTC. Translation gives CASSFRGEQYF.

The rearrangement uses TRBV28 and TRBJ1-6, with unresolved D. The CDR3 contains 11 residues. Germline values: CDR1 MDHEN, CDR2 SYDVKM. With 6 bases removed from V and 15 bases from J, the gap between germline ends came to 12 bases. In DNA, the CDR3 is TGTGCCAGCAGATACTCTCTTCTCCTCCACTTT. This translates into CASRYSLLLHF.

This clone was seen a few times. The gene calls are TRBV7-9 and TRBJ2-2; D unresolved. The CDR3 extends over 15 amino acids. CDR1 SEHNR and CDR2 FQNEAQ come from the germline V gene (reference sequence). V dropped 2 bases and J dropped 3 bases, with 10 bases sitting between them. The CDR3 loop is CASSLFMAYTGELFF. CDR3 DNA: TGTGCCAGCAGCTTATTCATGGCTTACACCGGGGAGCTGTTTTTT.

The chain recombines TRBV7-8 with TRBJ2-5, with D tentatively TRBD2 (6 bases). V lost 1 base and J lost 5, with 8 bases in between. Germline CDR1 reads SGHVS; CDR2 reads FQNEAQ. This CDR3 spans 13 amino acids. The CDR3 sequence is CASSLDRGETQYF. The CDR3 region has the DNA TGTGCCAGCAGCTTAGACCGGGGGGAGACCCAGTACTTC.

The V gene is TRBV7-2, the J gene TRBJ2-6; D perhaps matches TRBD1 (6 bases). V was trimmed by 3 bases and J by 1 base, leaving 7 bases between them. Germline lookup yields CDR1 SGHTA and CDR2 FQGNSA. This CDR3 has 15 residues. CDR3 sequence: CASSFQGSGANVLTF. The CDR3 coding sequence is TGTGCCAGCAGCTTTCAGGGGTCTGGGGCCAACGTCCTGACTTTC.

The chain combines TRBV27 with TRBJ1-4; a weak D match, TRBD1 (5 bases). Germline V gives CDR1 MNHEY, CDR2 SMNVEV (reference sequence). CDR3 length: 15 residues. V lost 5 bases to trimming and J lost 5 bases, with 15 bases between them. CDR3 region: CASSLEAYRNEKLFF. CDR3 DNA: TGTGCCAGCAGTCTCGAAGCATACAGGAATGAAAAACTGTTTTTT.

V usage is TRBV6-2 or TRBV6-3 and J usage is TRBJ2-1; 9 nucleotides line up with TRBD2. The CDR3 extends over 17 amino acids. In germline, CDR1 is MNHEY, CDR2 SVGEGT. V gave up 2 bases and J gave up 4 bases; unmatched junction bases: 9. DNA for the CDR3: TGTGCCAGCAGTTACGTGCGGGGGGGCCGTGCGTACAATGAGCAGTTCTTC. Amino acids: CASSYVRGGRAYNEQFF.

V and J are TRBV27 and TRBJ1-1, with unresolved D. V was trimmed by 3 bases and J by 0 bases, leaving 11 bases between them. The CDR3 extends over 15 amino acids. CDR1 is MNHEY and CDR2 is SMNVEV in the germline V gene (reference sequence). The CDR3 region has the DNA TGTGCCAGCAGTTTGAGCGCCAGCATGAACACTGAAGCTTTCTTT. Translation gives CASSLSASMNTEAFF.

The chain employs TRBV6-2 or TRBV6-3 and TRBJ2-7, with 12 bases fitting TRBD1. V lost 5 bases to trimming and J lost 7 bases; unmatched junction nucleotides: 9. Germline values: CDR1 MNHEY, CDR2 SVGEGT. The CDR3 totals 15 residues. This chain's CDR3 is CASSASGQGAREQYF. DNA for the CDR3: TGTGCCAGCAGTGCTTCGGGACAGGGGGCTCGAGAGCAGTACTTC.

The genes are TRBV27 and TRBJ1-5; D is perhaps TRBD1 (5 bases). The V gene lost 8 bases and the J gene lost 6 bases, with 17 bases spanning the gap. CDR3 length: 14 residues. The germline V gene encodes CDR1 MNHEY and CDR2 SMNVEV (reference sequence). DNA for the CDR3: TGTGCCAGCGCACGAGGAGGGGCGGCTCAGCCCCAGCATTTT. Translated: CASARGGAAQPQHF.

This chain connects TRBV28 to TRBJ2-2; TRBD2 matches 12 bases. In germline, CDR1 is MDHEN, CDR2 SYDVKM. This CDR3 has 18 amino acids. The junction had 17 bases not matched to a gene; V was cut back by 7 bases and J by 8 bases. The CDR3 is CASTRTGLAGLLGGELFF. The CDR3 DNA reads as TGTGCCAGCACCCGAACCGGACTAGCGGGACTTCTTGGTGGGGAGCTGTTTTTT.

This chain uses TRBV29-1 with TRBJ1-1; D call uncertain. The germline V and J ends were trimmed by 4 bases and 0 bases, with 9 bases remaining between them. The CDR3 totals 13 residues. Per germline, CDR1 SQVTM and CDR2 ANQGSEA. CDR3 region: CSVGRVLNTEAFF. The CDR3 nucleotides are TGCAGCGTTGGTAGGGTTCTGAACACTGAAGCTTTCTTT.

The J gene is TRBJ2-1, the V gene TRBV15, with 8 bases matching TRBD2. The CDR3 consists of 16 residues. Trimming took 5 bases from V and 5 from J; bases not matched to a gene: 11. The V gene's germline CDR1 is LNHNV and CDR2 YYDKDF (reference sequence). The chain's CDR3 is CATSSRGGRVNNEQFF. In nucleotides, the CDR3 is TGTGCCACCAGCTCTCGGGGGGGCAGGGTCAACAATGAGCAGTTCTTC.

This chain uses TRBV5-1 with TRBJ2-3; D may correspond to TRBD1 or TRBD2 (5 bases each). Deletions cut 0 bases from V and 6 bases from J, with 14 bases between. Germline CDR1 and CDR2: SGHRS and YFSETQ. The CDR3 sequence is 15 residues long. CDR3 coding DNA: TGCGCCAGCAGCTTGGATGGGGGAGCTGCTGATACGCAGTATTTT. Translation gives CASSLDGGAADTQYF.

CDR3 DNA: TGTGCCAGCAGTTCAGACGGATATGAAGCTTTCTTT. It codes for CASSSDGYEAFF. V gene TRBV6-2 or TRBV6-3 combines with J gene TRBJ1-1; no clear D gene. Germline V gene lookup returns CDR1 MNHEY and CDR2 SVGEGT. Trimming took 4 bases from V and 7 from J, leaving 10 bases between them. This CDR3 has 12 residues.

The chain joins TRBV28 to TRBJ2-1; D is possibly TRBD2 (5 bases). Germline-derived CDR1 and CDR2 are MDHEN and SYDVKM. Trimming cost V 5 bases and J 7 bases, with 21 bases left between them. The CDR3 consists of 16 residues. The CDR3 bases are TGTGCCAGCAGTGTCCTTAGCGCTACTGTCCCAAATGAGCAGTTCTTC. Protein: CASSVLSATVPNEQFF. Full variable domain (outside the CDR3, taken from reference TRBV28 and TRBJ2-1): DVKVTQSSRYLVKRTGEKVFLECVQDMDHENMFWYRQDPGLGLRLIYFSYDVKMKEKGDIPEGYSVSREKKERFSLILESASTNQTSMYLCASSVLSATVPNEQFFGPGTRLTVL.

V and J are TRBV5-4 and TRBJ1-2; no clear D. Germline CDR1 and CDR2: SGHNT and YYREEE (reference sequence). Between the trimmed V and J ends, which lost 0 bases and 5 bases, there was a span of 17 bases. This CDR3 has 16 residues. The CDR3 sequence is CASSLAGGSGGYGYTF. In DNA form, the CDR3 reads TGTGCCAGCAGCTTGGCCGGCGGGTCGGGTGGTTATGGCTACACCTTC.

This chain uses TRBV6-5 with TRBJ1-2; no clear D gene. This CDR3 comprises 14 residues. V shed 0 bases and J shed 7 bases, with 12 bases lying between them. CDR1 is MNHEY and CDR2 is SVGAGI in the germline V gene. The CDR3, as DNA: TGTGCCAGCAGTTACTCGAAGGCTTCGGGTGGCTACACCTTC. Its protein product is CASSYSKASGGYTF.

Only one count was recorded for this clone. J is TRBJ2-3 and V is TRBV7-9; D not certain. Germline V CDR1 and CDR2: SEHNR, FQNEAQ (reference sequence). With 3 bases removed from V and 3 bases from J, the gap between germline ends came to 7 bases. The CDR3 consists of 13 residues. CDR3 nucleotide sequence: TGTGCCAGCAGCTTGGGTGGTACAGATACGCAGTATTTT. Its protein product is CASSLGGTDTQYF.

This sequence joins TRBV30 and TRBJ1-2; maybe TRBD1 (5 bases). The germline V gene has CDR1 GTSNPN and CDR2 SVGIG (reference sequence). The CDR3 totals 13 residues. Trimming cost V 6 bases and J 7 bases, with 18 bases left between them. CDR3 in amino acids: CACARTNRGGYTF. The CDR3 DNA reads TGTGCCTGCGCCCGGACAAACCGGGGTGGCTACACCTTC.